This TCR beta chain was profiled in a study of blood T cell repertoires in COVID-19. The overall study: T cells, B-cell-depleted T cells, or PBMCs provided the cDNA or gDNA that served as material.

CDR1 is MNHNS and CDR2 is SASEGT in the germline V gene. V was clipped by 0 bases and J by 7 bases, with 12 bases between them. The CDR3 totals 15 residues. Clones were read by immunoSEQ multiplex PCR, and TCRdb kept only the in-frame ones, dropping some. The table includes around 200,000 clones, more than 75% detected once. The sequence came from a man aged 60-69 years who had recovered from COVID-19. This rearrangement joins TRBV6-1 to TRBJ2-2, with a weak D call TRBD1 (5 bases). Sequences were obtained from peripheral blood. The CDR3: CASSEAAGMIGELFF. In nucleotides, the CDR3 is TGTGCCAGCAGTGAAGCTGCAGGGATGATCGGGGAGCTGTTTTTT.